The sequence of this TCR beta chain was determined in a study of blood T cells in healthy people across ages. Findings and limits, study-wide: PBMCs went unsorted, and a conclusive naive versus antigen-experienced comparison was therefore prevented.

This clonotype was counted ten times or more. What it binds is not known. Each donor supplied 8 to 10 milliliters of peripheral blood. V was trimmed by 0 bases and J by 9 bases, leaving 10 bases between them. CDR3 length equals 14 residues. Germline V gene data show CDR1 as SGHRS and CDR2 as YFSETQ. Combining a sample-barcoded 5' primer with a J-beta primer mix, a second PCR ran for about 7 to 11 cycles. From the 5' RACE reads, TCRdb called clonotypes with MiXCR, one entry per CDR3 protein. Seen here are about 400,000 distinct CDR3 sequences, about half observed once, and the top ten hold around 53%. V and J are TRBV5-1 and TRBJ1-6, with D hard to call. Sequences were obtained from blood. This TCR came from a man between 60 and 75 years old in good health. The CDR3 sequence is CASSLDREFSPLHF. Here the CDR3 DNA reads TGCGCCAGCAGCTTGGACCGGGAATTTTCACCCCTCCACTTT.